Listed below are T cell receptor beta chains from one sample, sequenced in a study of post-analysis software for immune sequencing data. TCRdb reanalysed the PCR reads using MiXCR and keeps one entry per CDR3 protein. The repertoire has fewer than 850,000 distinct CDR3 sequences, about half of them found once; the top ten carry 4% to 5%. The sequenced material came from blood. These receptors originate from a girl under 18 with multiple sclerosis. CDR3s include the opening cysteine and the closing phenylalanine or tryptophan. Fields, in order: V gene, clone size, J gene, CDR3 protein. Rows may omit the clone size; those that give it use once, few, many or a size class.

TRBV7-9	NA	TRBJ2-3	CASSTRLAGDRDTQYF
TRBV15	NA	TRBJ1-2	CATSMDRTPWGYTF
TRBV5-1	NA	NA	CASSFGEGVDEQYF
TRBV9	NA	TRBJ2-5	CASSSPRDRGWQETQYF
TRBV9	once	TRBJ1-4	CASGQLATNEKLFF
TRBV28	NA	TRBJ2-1	CASSFPPGRAWNEQFF
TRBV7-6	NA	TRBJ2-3	CASSLIADGRADTQYF
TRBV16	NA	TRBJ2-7	CASSQGFTGFWFEQYF
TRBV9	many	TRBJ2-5	CASSAGGGQGNQETQYF
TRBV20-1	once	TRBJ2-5	CSASRPGQGAEQYF
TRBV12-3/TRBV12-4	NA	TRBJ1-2	CASSLPYGGYTF
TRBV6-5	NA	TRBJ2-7	CASRIAVPYEQYF
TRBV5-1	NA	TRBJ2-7	CASSGLHEQYF
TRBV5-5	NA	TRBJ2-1	CASSLGALSSYNEQFF
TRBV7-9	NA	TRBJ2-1	CASSLVQGAKSYNEQFF
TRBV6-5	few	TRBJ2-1	CASTTSGKSEQFF
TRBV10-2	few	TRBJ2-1	CASSSMRLAGRRGNEQFF
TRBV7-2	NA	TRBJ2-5	CAGRSKVLGLRGTQYF
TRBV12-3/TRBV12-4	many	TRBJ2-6	CASKGDGANVLTF
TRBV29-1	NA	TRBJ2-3	CSGRQGADTQYF
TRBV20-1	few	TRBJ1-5	CSASKDVYSNQPQHF
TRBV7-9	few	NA	CASSLASGVGEQYF
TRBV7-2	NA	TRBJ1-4	CASSTGLGKLFF
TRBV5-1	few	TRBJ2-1	CASSSGLAGEYEQFF
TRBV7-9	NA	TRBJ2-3	CASSLIVASSNTDTQYF
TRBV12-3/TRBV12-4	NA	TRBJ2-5	CASGGVTRETQYF
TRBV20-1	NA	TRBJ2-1	CSAIRSRSSYNEQFF
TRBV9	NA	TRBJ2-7	CASSVGRDSGEQYF